This T cell receptor beta chain stems from a study of cytomegalovirus exposure and HLA in healthy donors. Overall study: Researchers previously reported finding about 110 million unique TCR beta sequences from about 200 million T cells. The Caucasian-associated ancestry cluster contained about four fifths of the roughly 390 genotyped donors. Study-level points and caveats: Later analysis demonstrated an association between a missense DCLRE1C variant and TCR beta V- and J-gene trimming. Analyses of presence/absence relied on an assumption of roughly uniform sequencing depth across donors.

The V and J ends lost 1 base and 11 bases respectively, with 11 bases between them. There are 12 residues in the CDR3. Per germline, CDR1 MDHEN and CDR2 SYDVKM. Primers for the PCR totalled 60 Vbeta and 13 Jbeta. TCRdb's copy holds only in-frame clones and misses some; the assay was immunoSEQ multiplex PCR. The table has under 150,000 clones, around 86% seen once. This clone has only a few counts. Its antigen is not known. The chain has TRBV28 and TRBJ1-1; D might be TRBD1 (5 bases). The sequence was obtained from a woman in her fifties or sixties in good health and CMV-seropositive. Sequencing input: PBMCs. CDR3 protein: CASSLYQGEAFF. Written as DNA, the CDR3 is TGTGCCAGCAGTTTATACCAGGGCGAGGCTTTCTTT.